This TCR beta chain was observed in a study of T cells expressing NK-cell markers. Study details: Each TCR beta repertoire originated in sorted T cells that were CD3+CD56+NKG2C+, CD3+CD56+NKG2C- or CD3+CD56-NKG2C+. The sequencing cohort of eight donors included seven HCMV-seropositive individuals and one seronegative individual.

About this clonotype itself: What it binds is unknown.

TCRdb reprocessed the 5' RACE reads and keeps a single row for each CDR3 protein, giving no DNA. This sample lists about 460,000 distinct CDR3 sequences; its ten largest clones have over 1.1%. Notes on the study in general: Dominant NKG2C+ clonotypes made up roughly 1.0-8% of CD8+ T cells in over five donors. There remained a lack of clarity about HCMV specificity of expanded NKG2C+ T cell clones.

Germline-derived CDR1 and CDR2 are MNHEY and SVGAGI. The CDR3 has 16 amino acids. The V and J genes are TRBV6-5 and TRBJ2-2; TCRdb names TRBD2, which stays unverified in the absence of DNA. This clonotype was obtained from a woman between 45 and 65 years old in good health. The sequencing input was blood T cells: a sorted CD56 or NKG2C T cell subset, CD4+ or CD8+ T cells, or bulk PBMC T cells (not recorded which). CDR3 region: CASSRQGRASTGELFF.